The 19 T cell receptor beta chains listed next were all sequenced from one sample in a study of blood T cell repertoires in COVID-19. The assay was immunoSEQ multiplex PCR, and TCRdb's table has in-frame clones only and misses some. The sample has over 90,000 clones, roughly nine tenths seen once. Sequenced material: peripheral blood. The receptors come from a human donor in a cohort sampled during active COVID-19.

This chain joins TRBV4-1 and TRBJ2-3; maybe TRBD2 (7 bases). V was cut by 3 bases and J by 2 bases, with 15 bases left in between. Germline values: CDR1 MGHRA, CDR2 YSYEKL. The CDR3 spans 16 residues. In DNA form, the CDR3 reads TGCGCCAGCAGCCATGCGGGGGCAGGGGACACAGATACGCAGTATTTT. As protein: CASSHAGAGDTDTQYF.

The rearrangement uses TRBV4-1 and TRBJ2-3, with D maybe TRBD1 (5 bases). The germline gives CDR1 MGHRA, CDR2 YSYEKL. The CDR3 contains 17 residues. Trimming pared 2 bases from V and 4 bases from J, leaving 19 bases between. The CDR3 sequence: CASSQNTKGRVADTQYF. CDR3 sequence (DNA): TGCGCCAGCAGCCAAAATACGAAGGGCAGGGTTGCAGATACGCAGTATTTT.

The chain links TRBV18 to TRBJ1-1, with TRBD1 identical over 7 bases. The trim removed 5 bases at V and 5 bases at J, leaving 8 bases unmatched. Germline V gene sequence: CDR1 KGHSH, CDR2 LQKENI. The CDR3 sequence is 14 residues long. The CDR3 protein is CASSSATRGTEAFF. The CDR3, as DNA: TGTGCCAGCTCATCCGCTACCAGGGGGACTGAAGCTTTCTTT.

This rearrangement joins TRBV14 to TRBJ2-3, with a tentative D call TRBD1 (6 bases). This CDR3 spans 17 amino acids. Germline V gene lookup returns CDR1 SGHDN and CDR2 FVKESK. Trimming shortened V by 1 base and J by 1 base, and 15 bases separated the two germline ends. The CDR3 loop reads CASSQGRTRGGTDTQYF. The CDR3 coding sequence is TGTGCCAGCAGCCAAGGTCGAACCAGGGGAGGCACAGATACGCAGTATTTT. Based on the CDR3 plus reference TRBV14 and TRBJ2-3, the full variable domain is EAGVTQFPSHSVIEKGQTVTLRCDPISGHDNLYWYRRVMGKEIKFLLHFVKESKQDESGMPNNRFLAERTGGTYSTLKVQPAELEDSGVYFCASSQGRTRGGTDTQYFGPGTRLTVL.

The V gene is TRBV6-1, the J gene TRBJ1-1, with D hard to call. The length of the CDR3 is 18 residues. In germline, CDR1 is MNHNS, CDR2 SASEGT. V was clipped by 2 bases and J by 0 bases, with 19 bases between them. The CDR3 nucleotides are TGTGCCAGCAGTGAAATTGGGCAAGAGTTCGGGATGAACACTGAAGCTTTCTTT. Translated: CASSEIGQEFGMNTEAFF.

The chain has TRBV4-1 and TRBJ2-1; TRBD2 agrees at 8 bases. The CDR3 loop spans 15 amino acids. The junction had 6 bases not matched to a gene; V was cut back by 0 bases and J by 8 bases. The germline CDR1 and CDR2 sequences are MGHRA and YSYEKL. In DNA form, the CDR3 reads TGCGCCAGCAGCCAAGAGAAGCGGGAGTCCTATGAGCAGTTCTTC. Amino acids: CASSQEKRESYEQFF.

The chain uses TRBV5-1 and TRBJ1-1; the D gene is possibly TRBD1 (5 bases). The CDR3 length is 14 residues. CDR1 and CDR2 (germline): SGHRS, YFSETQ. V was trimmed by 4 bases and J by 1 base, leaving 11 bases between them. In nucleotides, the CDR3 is TGCGCCAGCAGCGGGGACGGGGGGAACACTGAAGCTTTCTTT. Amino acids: CASSGDGGNTEAFF.

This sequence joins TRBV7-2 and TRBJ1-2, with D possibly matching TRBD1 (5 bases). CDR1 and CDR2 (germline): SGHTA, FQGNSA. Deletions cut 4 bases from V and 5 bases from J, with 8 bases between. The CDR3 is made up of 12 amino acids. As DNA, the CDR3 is TGTGCCAGCAGCTCCCGGACATATGGCTACACCTTC. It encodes CASSSRTYGYTF.

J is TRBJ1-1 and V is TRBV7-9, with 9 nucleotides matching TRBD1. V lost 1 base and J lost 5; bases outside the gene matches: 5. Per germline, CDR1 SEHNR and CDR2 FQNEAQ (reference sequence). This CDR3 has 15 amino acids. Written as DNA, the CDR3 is TGTGCCAGCAGCTTAGGGGACAGGGCGCGGACTGAAGCTTTCTTT. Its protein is CASSLGDRARTEAFF.

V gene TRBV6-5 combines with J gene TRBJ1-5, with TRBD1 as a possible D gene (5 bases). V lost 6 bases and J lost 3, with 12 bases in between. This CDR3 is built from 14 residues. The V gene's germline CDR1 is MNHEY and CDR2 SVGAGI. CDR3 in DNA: TGTGCCAGCAGCGTTGACAGTTTCAATCAGCCCCAGCATTTT. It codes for CASSVDSFNQPQHF.

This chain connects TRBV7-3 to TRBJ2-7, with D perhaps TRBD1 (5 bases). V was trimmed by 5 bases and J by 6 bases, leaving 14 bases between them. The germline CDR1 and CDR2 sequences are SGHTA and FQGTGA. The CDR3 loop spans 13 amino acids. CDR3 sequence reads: CASSADWGGEQYF. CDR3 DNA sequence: TGTGCCAGCAGCGCCGACTGGGGCGGCGAGCAGTACTTC.

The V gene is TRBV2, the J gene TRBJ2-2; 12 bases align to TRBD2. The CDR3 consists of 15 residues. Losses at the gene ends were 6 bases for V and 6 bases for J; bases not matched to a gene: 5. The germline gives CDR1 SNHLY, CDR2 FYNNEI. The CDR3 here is CASRTLAGGPGELFF. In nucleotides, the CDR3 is TGTGCCAGCAGAACCCTAGCGGGGGGGCCCGGGGAGCTGTTTTTT.

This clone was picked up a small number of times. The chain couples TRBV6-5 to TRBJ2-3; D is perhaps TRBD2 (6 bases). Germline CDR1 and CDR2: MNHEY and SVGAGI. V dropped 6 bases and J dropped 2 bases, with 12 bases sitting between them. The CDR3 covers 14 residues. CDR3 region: CASRMTRSTDTQYF. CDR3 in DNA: TGTGCCAGCAGGATGACTAGGTCCACAGATACGCAGTATTTT.

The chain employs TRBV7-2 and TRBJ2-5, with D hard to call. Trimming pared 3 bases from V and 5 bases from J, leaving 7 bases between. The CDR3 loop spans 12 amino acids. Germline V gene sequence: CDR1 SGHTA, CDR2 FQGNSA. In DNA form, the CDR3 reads TGTGCCAGCAGCTTGGGCAGGGAGACCCAGTACTTC. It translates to CASSLGRETQYF.

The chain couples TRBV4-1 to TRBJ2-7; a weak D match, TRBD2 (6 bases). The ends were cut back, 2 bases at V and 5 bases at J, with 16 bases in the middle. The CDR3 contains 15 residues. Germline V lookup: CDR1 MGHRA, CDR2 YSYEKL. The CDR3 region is CASSQSTASENEQYF. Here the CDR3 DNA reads TGCGCCAGCAGCCAATCGACGGCTAGCGAAAACGAGCAGTACTTC.

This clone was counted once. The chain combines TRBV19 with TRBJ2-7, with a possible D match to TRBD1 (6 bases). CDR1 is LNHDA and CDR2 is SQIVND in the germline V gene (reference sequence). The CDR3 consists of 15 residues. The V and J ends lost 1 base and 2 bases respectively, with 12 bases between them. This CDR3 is CASSIVWDITYEQYF. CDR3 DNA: TGTGCCAGTAGTATAGTCTGGGACATAACCTACGAGCAGTACTTC.

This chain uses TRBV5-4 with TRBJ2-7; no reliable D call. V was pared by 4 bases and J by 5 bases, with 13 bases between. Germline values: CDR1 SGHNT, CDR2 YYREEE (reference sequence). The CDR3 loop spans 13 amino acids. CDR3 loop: CASSNERLHEQYF. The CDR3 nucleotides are TGTGCCAGCAGCAATGAGAGACTCCACGAGCAGTACTTC. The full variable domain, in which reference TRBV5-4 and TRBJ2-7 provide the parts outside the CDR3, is ETGVTQSPTHLIKTRGQQVTLRCSSQSGHNTVSWYQQALGQGPQFIFQYYREEENGRGNFPPRFSGLQFPNYSSELNVNALELDDSALYLCASSNERLHEQYFGPGTRLTVT.

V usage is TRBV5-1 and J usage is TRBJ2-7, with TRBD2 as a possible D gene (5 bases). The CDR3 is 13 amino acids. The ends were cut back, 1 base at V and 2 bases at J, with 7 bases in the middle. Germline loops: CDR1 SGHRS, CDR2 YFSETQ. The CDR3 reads CASSLSGTYEQYF. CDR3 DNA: TGCGCCAGCAGCTTGAGCGGAACCTACGAGCAGTACTTC.

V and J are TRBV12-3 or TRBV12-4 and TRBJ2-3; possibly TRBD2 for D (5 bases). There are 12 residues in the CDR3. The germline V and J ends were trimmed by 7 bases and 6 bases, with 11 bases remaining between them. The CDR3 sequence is CASKAGGDTQYF. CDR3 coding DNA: TGTGCCAGCAAGGCGGGCGGGGATACGCAGTATTTT.